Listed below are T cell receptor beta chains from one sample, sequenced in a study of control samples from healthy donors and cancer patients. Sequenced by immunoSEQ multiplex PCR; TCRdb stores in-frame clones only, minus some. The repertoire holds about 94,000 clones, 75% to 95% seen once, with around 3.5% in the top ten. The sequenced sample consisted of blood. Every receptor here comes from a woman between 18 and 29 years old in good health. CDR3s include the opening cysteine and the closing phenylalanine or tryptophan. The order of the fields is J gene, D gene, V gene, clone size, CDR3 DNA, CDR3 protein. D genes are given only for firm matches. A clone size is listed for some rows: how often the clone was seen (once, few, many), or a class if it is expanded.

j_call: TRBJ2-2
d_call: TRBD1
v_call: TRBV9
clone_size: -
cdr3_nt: TGTGCCAGCAGAGGGACAGGGATGACCGGGGAGCTGTTTTTT
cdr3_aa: CASRGTGMTGELFF

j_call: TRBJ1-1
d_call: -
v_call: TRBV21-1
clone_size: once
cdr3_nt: TGTGCCAGCAGCAAAAAGGAACAGGGGAACACTGAAGCTTTCTTT
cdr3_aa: CASSKKEQGNTEAFF

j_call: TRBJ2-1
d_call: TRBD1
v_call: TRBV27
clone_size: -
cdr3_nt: TGTGCCAGCAGTTTATCGGGGGACAGGGCGCGGTTCTTC
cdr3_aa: CASSLSGDRARFF

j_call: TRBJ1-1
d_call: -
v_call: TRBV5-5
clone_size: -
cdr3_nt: TGTGCCAGCAGATCGGACATGTGGGCCCCTGAAGCTTTCTTT
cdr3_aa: CASRSDMWAPEAFF

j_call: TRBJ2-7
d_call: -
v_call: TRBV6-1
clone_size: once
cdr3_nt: TGTGCCAGCAGTGAAGCGATACTGGGGGTCGGGCAGGGCCGCTACGAGCAGTACTTC
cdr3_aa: CASSEAILGVGQGRYEQYF

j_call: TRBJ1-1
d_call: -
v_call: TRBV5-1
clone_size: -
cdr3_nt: TGCGCCAGCAGCTTGGTCTCAGGGAACACTGAAGCTTTCTTT
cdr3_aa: CASSLVSGNTEAFF

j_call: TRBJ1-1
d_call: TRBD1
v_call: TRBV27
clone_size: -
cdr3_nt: TGTACAACGCAGGGGGCGAACACTGAAGCTTTCTTT
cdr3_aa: CTTQGANTEAFF

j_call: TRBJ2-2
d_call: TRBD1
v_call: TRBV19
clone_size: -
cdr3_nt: TGTGCCAGTAGTGACAGGGAGAACACCGGGGAGCTGTTTTTT
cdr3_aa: CASSDRENTGELFF

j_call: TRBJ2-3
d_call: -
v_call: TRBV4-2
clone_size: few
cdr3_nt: TGTGCCAGCAGCCAAGAGGCAGGGGCTGGCACAGATACGCAGTATTTT
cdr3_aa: CASSQEAGAGTDTQYF

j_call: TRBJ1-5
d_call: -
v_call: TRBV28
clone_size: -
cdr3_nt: TGTGCCAGCAGTTTATTGACTCAGCCCCAGCATTTT
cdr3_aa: CASSLLTQPQHF

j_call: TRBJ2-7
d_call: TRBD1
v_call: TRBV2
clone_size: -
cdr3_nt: TGTGCCAGCAGTGGCCGGACAGGGGATTCCTACGAGCAGTACTTC
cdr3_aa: CASSGRTGDSYEQYF

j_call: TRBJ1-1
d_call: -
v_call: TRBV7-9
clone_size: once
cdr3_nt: TGTGCCAGCAGTTACAGCGCTGAAGCTTTCTTT
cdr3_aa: CASSYSAEAFF

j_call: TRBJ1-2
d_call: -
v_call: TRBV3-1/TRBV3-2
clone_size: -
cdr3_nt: TGTGCCAGCAGCCAAGTGATCAGGGACTTTGCGGGGGGCTACACCTTC
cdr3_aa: CASSQVIRDFAGGYTF

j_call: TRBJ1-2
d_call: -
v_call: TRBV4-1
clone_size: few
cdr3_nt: TGCGCCAGCAGCCAAACAGGGTCTAACTATGGCTACACCTTC
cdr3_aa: CASSQTGSNYGYTF

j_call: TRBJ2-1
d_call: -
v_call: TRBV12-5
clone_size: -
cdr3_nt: TGTGCTAGTGGTCTCGGACAGCTCAATGAGCAGTTCTTC
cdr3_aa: CASGLGQLNEQFF

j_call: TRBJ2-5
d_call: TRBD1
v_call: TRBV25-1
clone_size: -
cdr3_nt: TGTGCCAGCAGTAGGAGTCAGGGGGAGGAGACCCAGTACTTC
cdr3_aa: CASSRSQGEETQYF

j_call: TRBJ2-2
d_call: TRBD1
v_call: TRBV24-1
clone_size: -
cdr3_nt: TGTGCCACCAGTGTAATGGTGGGACAGGTGGGTCGGACCGGGGAGCTGTTTTTT
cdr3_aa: CATSVMVGQVGRTGELFF

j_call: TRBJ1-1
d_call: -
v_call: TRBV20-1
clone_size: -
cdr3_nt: TGCAGTGCAATAGGAGGGACCGAAGCTTTCTTT
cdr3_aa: CSAIGGTEAFF

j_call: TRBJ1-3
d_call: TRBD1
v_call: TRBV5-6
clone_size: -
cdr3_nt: TGTGCCAGCAGCTTGGAGGAGGGACAGGGTTCTGGAAACACCATATATTTT
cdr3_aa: CASSLEEGQGSGNTIYF

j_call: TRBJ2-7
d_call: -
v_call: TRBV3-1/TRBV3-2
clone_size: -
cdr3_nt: TGTGCCAGCAGCCTCTCCGGTTTGCCCCCCTACGAGCAGTACTTC
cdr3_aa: CASSLSGLPPYEQYF

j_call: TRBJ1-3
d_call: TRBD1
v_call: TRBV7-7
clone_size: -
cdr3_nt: TGTGCCAGCAGCTTGGGACAGGGGGCAGGAAACACCATATATTTT
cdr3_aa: CASSLGQGAGNTIYF

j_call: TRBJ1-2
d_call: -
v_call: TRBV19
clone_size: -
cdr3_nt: TGTGCCAGTAGTCCACGCAGGGAACATGGCTACACCTTC
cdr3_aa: CASSPRREHGYTF

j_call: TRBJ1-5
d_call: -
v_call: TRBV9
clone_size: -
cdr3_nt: TGTGCCAGCAGAGGCCGCAGGGTGGGTCAGCCCCAGCATTTT
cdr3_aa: CASRGRRVGQPQHF

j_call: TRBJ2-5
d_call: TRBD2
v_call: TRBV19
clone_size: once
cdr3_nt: TGTGCCAGTAGTATGATCGCTAGCGGGGTCTCGGGAGGGACCCAGTACTTC
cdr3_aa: CASSMIASGVSGGTQYF

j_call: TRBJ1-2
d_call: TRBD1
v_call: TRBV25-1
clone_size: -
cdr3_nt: TGTGCCAGTGCAGGACAGGGGTCCTACACCTTC
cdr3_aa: CASAGQGSYTF

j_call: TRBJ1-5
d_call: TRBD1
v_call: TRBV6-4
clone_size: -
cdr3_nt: TGTGCCAGCGGGGGACAGGGAGGGAGGGATCAGCCCCAGCATTTT
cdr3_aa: CASGGQGGRDQPQHF

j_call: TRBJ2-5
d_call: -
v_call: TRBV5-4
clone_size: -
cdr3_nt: TGTGCCAGCAGCTTGAACAGGGTTCAAGAGACCCAGTACTTC
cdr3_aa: CASSLNRVQETQYF

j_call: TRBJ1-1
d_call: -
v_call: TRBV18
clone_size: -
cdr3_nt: TGTGCCAGCTCACCACGCGACGGATTGAACACTGAAGCTTTCTTT
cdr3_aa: CASSPRDGLNTEAFF

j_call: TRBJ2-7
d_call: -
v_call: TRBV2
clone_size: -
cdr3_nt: TGTGCCAGCAGTGAAAGGGGGTACCTTGGCTACGAGCAGTACTTC
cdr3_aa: CASSERGYLGYEQYF

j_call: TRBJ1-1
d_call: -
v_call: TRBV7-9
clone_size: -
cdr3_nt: TGTGCCAGCAGCTTATTCACTACAGCTGAAGCTTTCTTT
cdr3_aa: CASSLFTTAEAFF

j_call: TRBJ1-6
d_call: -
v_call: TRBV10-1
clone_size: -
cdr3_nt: TGCGCCAGCAGGGTGTGGGACCTTTTTTATTCACCCCTCCACTTT
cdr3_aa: CASRVWDLFYSPLHF

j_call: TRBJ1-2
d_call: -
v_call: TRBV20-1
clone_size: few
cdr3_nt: TGCAGTGCTAGAGATTGGTACAGCTACACCTTC
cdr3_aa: CSARDWYSYTF

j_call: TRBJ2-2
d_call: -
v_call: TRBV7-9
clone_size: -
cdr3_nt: TGTGCCAGCAGCCAACCAGGGACGACGAACACCGGGGAGCTGTTTTTT
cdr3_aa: CASSQPGTTNTGELFF

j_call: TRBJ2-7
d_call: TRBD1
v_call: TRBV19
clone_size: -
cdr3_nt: TGTGCCAGTAGTTTTTCGACAGGGGGCTCCTACGAGCAGTACTTC
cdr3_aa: CASSFSTGGSYEQYF

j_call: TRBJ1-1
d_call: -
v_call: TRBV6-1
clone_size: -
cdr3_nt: TGTGCCAGCAGTGAAGTTGGGACTGAAGCTTTCTTT
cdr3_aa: CASSEVGTEAFF

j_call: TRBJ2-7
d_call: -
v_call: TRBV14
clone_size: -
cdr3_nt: TGTGCCAGCAGCCCCGGCAGTACCTACGAGCAGTACTTC
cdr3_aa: CASSPGSTYEQYF

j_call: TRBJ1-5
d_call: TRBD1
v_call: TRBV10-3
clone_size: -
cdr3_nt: TGTGCCATCAGTGAGTTTACAGGGGGCAATCAGCCCCAGCATTTT
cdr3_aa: CAISEFTGGNQPQHF

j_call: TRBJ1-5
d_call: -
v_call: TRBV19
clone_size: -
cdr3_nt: TGTGCCAGTAGTATAGTCTTCGGGACGGAGAATAATCAGCCCCAGCATTTT
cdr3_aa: CASSIVFGTENNQPQHF

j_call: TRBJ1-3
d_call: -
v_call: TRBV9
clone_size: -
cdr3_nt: TGTGCCAGCAGCGTGGGAAACACCATATATTTT
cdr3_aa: CASSVGNTIYF

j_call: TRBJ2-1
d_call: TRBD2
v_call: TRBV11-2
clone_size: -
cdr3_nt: TGTGCCAGCAGCTTAGCGAGGAGCGGGGGGGCGGTTACTGAGCAGTTCTTC
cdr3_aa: CASSLARSGGAVTEQFF

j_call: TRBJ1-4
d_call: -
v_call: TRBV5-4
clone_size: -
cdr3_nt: TGTGCCAGCAGCTCCGGGAGCGGTAATGAAAAACTGTTTTTT
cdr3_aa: CASSSGSGNEKLFF

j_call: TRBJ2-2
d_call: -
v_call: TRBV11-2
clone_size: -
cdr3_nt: TGTGCCAGCAGCCCAGGGACTGGGCGCAACACCGGGGAGCTGTTTTTT
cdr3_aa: CASSPGTGRNTGELFF

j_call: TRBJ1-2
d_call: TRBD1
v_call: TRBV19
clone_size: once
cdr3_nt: TGTGCCAGCCCTCTCCGGGACAGCCACCCCTATGGCTACACCTTC
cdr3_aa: CASPLRDSHPYGYTF

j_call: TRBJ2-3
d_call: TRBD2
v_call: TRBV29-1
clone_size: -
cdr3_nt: TGCAGCGTTGGGCGGGGGGCAACAGATACGCAGTATTTT
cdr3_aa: CSVGRGATDTQYF

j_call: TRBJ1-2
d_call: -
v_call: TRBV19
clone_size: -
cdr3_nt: TGTGCCAGTAGCCTTGAGTGGCTCTACACCTTC
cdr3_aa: CASSLEWLYTF

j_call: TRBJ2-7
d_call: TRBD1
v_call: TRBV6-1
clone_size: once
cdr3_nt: TGTGCCAGCAGTGAAGCCCCGACAGGGGTTGGCTACGAGCAGTACTTC
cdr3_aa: CASSEAPTGVGYEQYF

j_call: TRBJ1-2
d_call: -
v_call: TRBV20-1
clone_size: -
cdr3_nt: TGCAGTGTGTTCCGTTTTCATGGCTACACCTTC
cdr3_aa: CSVFRFHGYTF

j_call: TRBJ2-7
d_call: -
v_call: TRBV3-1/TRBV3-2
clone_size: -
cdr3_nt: TGTGCCAGCAGCCAAGACCGGACAGTTGAGAAATACGAGCAGTACTTC
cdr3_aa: CASSQDRTVEKYEQYF

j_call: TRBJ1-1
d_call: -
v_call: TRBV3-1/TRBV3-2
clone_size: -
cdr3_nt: TGTGCCAGCAGCCAAGAAGAACACAGCTGGGTTCCTCGCAACACTGAAGCTTTCTTT
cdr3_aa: CASSQEEHSWVPRNTEAFF

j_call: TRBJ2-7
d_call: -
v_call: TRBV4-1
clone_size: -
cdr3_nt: TGCGCCAGCAGCCCCGCCAAGGTAGGCGGCGAGCAGTACTTC
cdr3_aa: CASSPAKVGGEQYF

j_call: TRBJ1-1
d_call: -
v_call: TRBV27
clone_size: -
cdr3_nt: TGTGCCAGCGCAACGAACACTGAAGCTTTCTTT
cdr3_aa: CASATNTEAFF

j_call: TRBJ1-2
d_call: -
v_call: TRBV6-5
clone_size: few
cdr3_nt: TGTGCCAGCAGGCCACAGGATAACTATGGCTACACCTTC
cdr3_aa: CASRPQDNYGYTF

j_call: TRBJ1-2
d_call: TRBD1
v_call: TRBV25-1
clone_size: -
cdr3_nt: TGTGCCAGCAGTGCAGGGGGCTATGGCTACACCTTC
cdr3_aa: CASSAGGYGYTF

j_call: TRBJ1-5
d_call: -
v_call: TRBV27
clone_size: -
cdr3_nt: TGTGCCAGCAGTCTCTCTATGATTAGCAATCAGCCCCAGCATTTT
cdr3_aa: CASSLSMISNQPQHF

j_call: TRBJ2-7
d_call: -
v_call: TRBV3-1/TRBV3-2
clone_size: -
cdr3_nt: TGTGCCAGCAGCCAAGATCTACTCGGGCCGTACTTC
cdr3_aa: CASSQDLLGPYF

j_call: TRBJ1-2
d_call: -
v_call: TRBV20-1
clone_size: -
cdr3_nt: TGCAGTGCTAGCCCGGGGAATGGCTACACCTTC
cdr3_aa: CSASPGNGYTF

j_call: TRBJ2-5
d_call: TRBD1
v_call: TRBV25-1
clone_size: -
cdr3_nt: TGTGCCAGCAGTGACCCCAACAGGGGGAGCGAGACCCAGTACTTC
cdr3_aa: CASSDPNRGSETQYF

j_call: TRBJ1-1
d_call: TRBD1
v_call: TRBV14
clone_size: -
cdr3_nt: TGTGCCAGCAGCCATCGCCGGGACAGGGACACTGAAGCTTTCTTT
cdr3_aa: CASSHRRDRDTEAFF

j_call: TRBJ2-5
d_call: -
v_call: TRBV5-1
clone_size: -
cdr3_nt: TGCGCCAGCAGCTTTCAGCAAGAGACCCAGTACTTC
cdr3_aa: CASSFQQETQYF